This T cell receptor (beta chain) was retrieved from a study of radiotherapy plus CTLA-4 blockade in lung cancer (dated by TCRdb to the late 2010s). Regarding the study in general: Objective responses occurred in around 19% of enrolled patients, and 30% to 40% achieved disease control. Paper-wide results and their limitations: TCR clones derived from tumors expanded in peripheral blood after treatment with radiotherapy and ipilimumab. Early dynamic changes in blood T cell clones, together with increased serum interferon-beta after radiation, were reported as the strongest predictors of response.

A note on this clone: Its antigen is unknown. Per-nucleotide qualities are absent, and no much larger clonotype sits a single base away. This specimen includes other DNA sequences encoding the same CDR3.

The method was the immunoSEQ multiplex PCR assay. Not all clones reach the TCRdb copy of this immuneACCESS table, which keeps in-frame sequences only. Checked studies attribute under half of the gap to unresolved V genes and leave the rest unexplained. Counted in this sample were some 110,000 clones; about four fifths of them appeared once. The biggest ten clones account for roughly 5.3% of the sample. Focal radiation therapy combined with CTLA-4 blockade (ipilimumab) was tested in patients with chemo-refractory metastatic non-small-cell lung cancer. CDR1 and CDR2 (WSHSY, SAAADI) derive from the germline V gene. V drops 2 bases and J drops 0 bases, leaving 6 bases in between. The CDR3 sequence holds 14 residues, the cysteine and phenylalanine included. Kept here is only the CDR3 DNA, which spans 42 bases and is read in frame from base 1.

The V and J segments used are TRBV10-2 and TRBJ2-3; TRBD2 could be the D gene, as 5 bases match. The sample consisted of peripheral blood, taken from a patient treated with radiotherapy plus ipilimumab. The receptor comes from a human donor with non-small cell lung cancer who had a partial response to radiotherapy plus ipilimumab. The nucleotide sequence is given as TGCGCCAGCAGTGAGGAGGGCAGCACAGATACGCAGTATTTT. Translated, this gives CASSEEGSTDTQYF.